This is a list of T cell receptor beta chains from one sample in a study of blood T cell repertoires in COVID-19. Assay used: immunoSEQ multiplex PCR; TCRdb lists only in-frame clones, some missing. The sample contains tens of thousands of clones, approximately 90% of which appear only once. Source material: peripheral blood. The receptors stem from a woman of 80 years or more with acute or convalescent COVID-19. The CDR3 runs from the conserved cysteine through the conserved F or W. A D gene is named only where the DNA matches it firmly. Size is stated for part of the rows, as once, few or many counts, or as a class when the clone is expanded.

d_gene	v_gene	j_gene	abundance	CDR3aa	CDR3nt
NA	TRBV7-2	TRBJ2-5	NA	CASSYGQFQVETQYF	TGTGCCAGCAGCTACGGACAGTTCCAAGTAGAGACCCAGTACTTC
TRBD2	TRBV3-1/TRBV3-2	TRBJ2-1	NA	CASRLAGLGYNEQFF	TGTGCCAGCAGGTTAGCGGGGCTCGGGTACAATGAGCAGTTCTTC
NA	TRBV30	TRBJ2-2	NA	CAWRNPGTGELFF	TGTGCCTGGAGAAATCCAGGTACCGGGGAGCTGTTTTTT
NA	TRBV2	TRBJ1-2	NA	CASSSAAGDYGYTF	TGTGCCAGCAGTTCCGCGGCGGGGGACTATGGCTACACCTTC
NA	TRBV6-2/TRBV6-3	TRBJ1-1	NA	CASSYSRGNTEAFF	TGTGCCAGCAGTTACTCTCGCGGAAACACTGAAGCTTTCTTT
NA	TRBV19	TRBJ2-5	NA	CASSTGINVIETQYF	TGTGCCAGCTCAACAGGGATTAACGTAATAGAGACCCAGTACTTC
TRBD1	TRBV4-3	TRBJ1-2	once	CASSQGTGHDGYTF	TGCGCCAGCAGCCAAGGGACAGGGCACGATGGCTACACCTTC
NA	TRBV6-5	TRBJ1-5	NA	CASVEGGGGNQPQHF	TGTGCCAGCGTAGAGGGCGGAGGGGGCAATCAGCCCCAGCATTTT
TRBD1	TRBV5-6	TRBJ2-7	NA	CASSEGAGYTYEQYF	TGTGCCAGCAGTGAGGGGGCAGGATACACCTACGAGCAGTACTTC
TRBD2	TRBV24-1	TRBJ2-5	NA	CATSDESGGEETQYF	TGTGCCACCAGTGACGAAAGCGGGGGGGAAGAGACCCAGTACTTC
NA	TRBV11-2	TRBJ2-2	NA	CASSSRRALNTGELFF	TGTGCCAGCAGCTCCCGGAGGGCCCTAAACACCGGGGAGCTGTTTTTT
NA	TRBV27	TRBJ1-2	NA	CASSSPSRGGYTF	TGTGCCAGCAGTTCCCCCTCCAGGGGTGGCTACACCTTC
NA	TRBV7-2	TRBJ2-1	NA	CASSFGRGGNEQFF	TGTGCCAGCAGCTTCGGCAGAGGGGGCAATGAGCAGTTCTTC
NA	TRBV2	TRBJ2-7	NA	CASTAGAEQYF	TGTGCCAGCACCGCGGGTGCGGAGCAGTACTTC
TRBD2	TRBV7-7	TRBJ2-2	NA	CASSPFLAGGTGELFF	TGTGCTAGCAGCCCATTCCTAGCGGGAGGCACCGGGGAGCTGTTTTTT
NA	TRBV12-3/TRBV12-4	TRBJ2-5	NA	CASSQSPETQYF	TGTGCCAGCAGCCAGTCCCCAGAGACCCAGTACTTC
NA	TRBV7-7	TRBJ2-3	NA	CASSLGGGGRTDTQYF	TGTGCTAGCAGCTTAGGGGGCGGGGGCCGCACAGATACGCAGTATTTT
TRBD1	TRBV13	TRBJ2-4	NA	CASSSQGDGAKNIQYF	TGTGCCAGCAGCTCCCAGGGGGACGGAGCCAAAAACATTCAGTACTTC
NA	TRBV27	TRBJ2-3	once	CASSPGTSTDTQYF	TGTGCCAGCAGTCCAGGGACTAGCACAGATACGCAGTATTTT
NA	TRBV2	TRBJ1-2	NA	CASILRPTIVPSTGGYGYTF	TGTGCCAGTATCCTCCGGCCGACCATCGTTCCGTCGACGGGAGGTTATGGCTACACCTTC
TRBD1	TRBV7-2	TRBJ2-6	NA	CASSHGQGPPGANVLTF	TGTGCCAGCAGCCACGGACAGGGCCCCCCTGGGGCCAACGTCCTGACTTTC
TRBD1	TRBV9	TRBJ1-3	NA	CASSVGQGRSGNTIYF	TGTGCCAGCAGCGTCGGACAGGGAAGGTCTGGAAACACCATATATTTT
TRBD1	TRBV6-5	TRBJ1-5	NA	CASSYGKSGGHQPQHF	TGTGCCAGCAGTTACGGAAAGTCAGGGGGGCATCAGCCCCAGCATTTT
NA	TRBV4-1	TRBJ1-5	NA	CASSDPLRQAQPQHF	TGCGCCAGCAGCGACCCTCTGCGACAGGCTCAGCCCCAGCATTTT
NA	TRBV5-1	TRBJ2-7	NA	CASSPSTVSYEQYF	TGCGCCAGCAGCCCATCGACAGTCTCCTACGAGCAGTACTTC
NA	TRBV6-5	TRBJ2-4	NA	CASKLGRSFKNIQYF	TGTGCCAGCAAACTGGGCCGCAGCTTCAAAAACATTCAGTACTTC
NA	TRBV18	TRBJ1-1	NA	CASSPGQLVNTEAFF	TGTGCCAGCTCTCCGGGACAACTAGTGAACACTGAAGCTTTCTTT
NA	TRBV3-1/TRBV3-2	TRBJ1-5	NA	CASSQDRYSNQPQHF	TGTGCCAGCAGCCAAGATAGATATAGCAATCAGCCCCAGCATTTT
TRBD1	TRBV6-5	TRBJ1-2	once	CASLPGQGAGSGYTF	TGTGCCAGCCTCCCGGGACAGGGGGCTGGTTCTGGCTACACCTTC
NA	TRBV20-1	TRBJ2-7	few	CSARNTYEQYF	TGCAGTGCTAGAAATACCTACGAGCAGTACTTC
NA	TRBV11-2	TRBJ2-2	NA	CASSRPVTRDTGELFF	TGTGCCAGCAGCCGCCCCGTCACTAGGGACACCGGGGAGCTGTTTTTT
NA	TRBV11-1	TRBJ2-3	NA	CASSLGGSRQTDTQYF	TGTGCCAGCAGCTTAGGAGGGAGCCGTCAGACAGATACGCAGTATTTT
NA	TRBV15	TRBJ1-5	few	CATSRARGGDQPQHF	TGTGCCACCAGCAGAGCTAGGGGCGGGGATCAGCCCCAGCATTTT
NA	TRBV7-9	TRBJ2-7	once	CASSFGQALGEQYF	TGTGCCAGCAGCTTTGGCCAGGCTCTTGGCGAGCAGTACTTC
TRBD2	TRBV19	TRBJ2-3	once	CASSQLAGGTDTQYF	TGTGCCAGTAGCCAACTAGCGGGAGGCACAGATACGCAGTATTTT
TRBD2	TRBV3-1/TRBV3-2	TRBJ2-5	NA	CASSQVGPWTSGRPETQYF	TGTGCCAGCAGCCAAGTAGGCCCGTGGACTAGCGGGAGGCCGGAGACCCAGTACTTC
NA	TRBV3-1/TRBV3-2	TRBJ1-2	NA	CASSQGIQGTYGYTF	TGTGCCAGCAGCCAGGGTATACAGGGAACCTATGGCTACACCTTC
TRBD1	TRBV2	TRBJ2-7	NA	CASEYPGTGGSKQYF	TGTGCCAGCGAGTACCCCGGGACAGGGGGATCTAAGCAGTACTTC
TRBD1	TRBV19	TRBJ2-1	once	CASSLTGVKQFF	TGTGCCAGTAGTCTCACAGGGGTCAAGCAGTTCTTC
TRBD1	TRBV30	TRBJ1-5	NA	CAWKQGASGNQPQHF	TGTGCCTGGAAACAGGGGGCTTCAGGCAATCAGCCCCAGCATTTT
NA	TRBV5-4	TRBJ1-4	NA	CASSRKGEEKLFF	TGTGCCAGCAGTCGTAAGGGGGAAGAAAAACTGTTTTTT
NA	TRBV3-1/TRBV3-2	TRBJ2-5	NA	CASSRAGSQETQYF	TGTGCCAGCAGCCGCGCCGGGAGTCAAGAGACCCAGTACTTC
TRBD2	TRBV2	TRBJ2-3	NA	CASSPSGGTTDTQYF	TGTGCCAGCAGCCCTAGCGGGGGTACCACAGATACGCAGTATTTT
NA	TRBV3-1/TRBV3-2	TRBJ1-1	NA	CASSLIRDTEAFF	TGTGCCAGCAGCTTGATCCGGGACACTGAAGCTTTCTTT
TRBD1	TRBV7-2	TRBJ1-5	NA	CASRLRQGLGNQPQHF	TGTGCCAGCAGGCTCAGACAGGGTTTAGGCAATCAGCCCCAGCATTTT
NA	TRBV2	TRBJ1-5	NA	CASSEGGISNQPQHF	TGTGCCAGCAGTGAGGGGGGTATAAGCAATCAGCCCCAGCATTTT
NA	TRBV18	TRBJ1-2	NA	CASSPLLSGEGGYTF	TGTGCCAGCTCACCGCTCCTATCAGGGGAAGGTGGCTACACCTTC
NA	TRBV19	TRBJ2-7	NA	CASSIGRRGHGRDEQYF	TGTGCCAGTAGTATTGGTCGTCGGGGACACGGTCGGGACGAGCAGTACTTC
NA	TRBV18	TRBJ1-3	NA	CASSNDRYSGNTIYF	TGTGCCAGCTCAAACGACAGATACTCTGGAAACACCATATATTTT